This is a list of T cell receptor beta chains from one sample in a study of shared clonotypes between healthy human individuals. Libraries were prepared by immunoSEQ multiplex PCR; TCRdb keeps only in-frame clonotypes and omits some of them. The table has 200,000 to 250,000 clones, 65% seen once. Sequenced input: memory CD4+ T cells sorted from blood. The receptors derive from a man aged 25 to 45 in good health. Each CDR3 is given with its conserved first and last residue. Fields, in order: clone size, J gene, V gene, CDR3 length, D gene, CDR3 DNA, CDR3 protein. The D gene is left open where the match is weak. Expanded clones get a size class; other rows say once, few or many, or leave the size out.

NA | TRBJ2-7 | TRBV5-1 | 15 | NA | TGCGCCAGCAGCTTGGTGCTGGGGGGCGGATGGGAGCAGTACTTC | CASSLVLGGGWEQYF
NA | TRBJ1-4 | TRBV18 | 14 | NA | TGTGCCAGCTCCATCGACAGGCAAAATGAAAAACTGTTTTTT | CASSIDRQNEKLFF
NA | TRBJ1-1 | TRBV6-1 | 13 | NA | TGTGCCAGCAGTGAAATGGGGGGAACTGAAGCTTTCTTT | CASSEMGGTEAFF
NA | TRBJ2-7 | TRBV5-6 | 14 | TRBD1 | TGTGCCAGCAGCACACTACAGGGGGCCTACGAGCAGTACTTC | CASSTLQGAYEQYF
NA | TRBJ1-4 | TRBV2 | 15 | NA | TGTGCCAGCAGGGGTTCGGGGATGGTATCGGAAAAACTGTTTTTT | CASRGSGMVSEKLFF
NA | TRBJ2-5 | TRBV21-1 | 11 | NA | TGTGCCAAGACATATCAAGAGACCCAGTACTTC | CAKTYQETQYF
NA | TRBJ1-2 | TRBV28 | 13 | TRBD1 | TGTGCCAGCAGTTTCGGACAGGGGTATGGCTACACCTTC | CASSFGQGYGYTF
NA | TRBJ1-2 | TRBV4-3 | 15 | NA | TGCGCCAGCAGCCAAGACCGGTCCCGGGTCGGGGGCTACACCTTC | CASSQDRSRVGGYTF
few | TRBJ2-7 | TRBV4-1 | 18 | TRBD2 | TGCGCCAGCAGCCGCGGGACTAGCGGGAGAACGTCTACCTACGAGCAGTACTTC | CASSRGTSGRTSTYEQYF
few | TRBJ1-4 | TRBV5-1 | 15 | TRBD1 | TGCGCCAGCAGCTTTACAGGGGGGACTAATGAAAAACTGTTTTTT | CASSFTGGTNEKLFF
few | TRBJ2-7 | TRBV10-2 | 14 | NA | TGCGCCAGCAGTGCGGAGGGAGTAACGTACGAGCAGTACTTC | CASSAEGVTYEQYF
NA | TRBJ2-7 | TRBV6-5 | 14 | TRBD1 | TGTGCCAGCAGTGAACGGGACAGGGTAGGAGAGCAGTACTTC | CASSERDRVGEQYF
once | TRBJ2-5 | TRBV30 | 16 | TRBD1 | TGTGCCTGGAGTGACCCGGGGGACAGGGTGGGAGAGACCCAGTACTTC | CAWSDPGDRVGETQYF
NA | TRBJ2-5 | TRBV7-2 | 15 | TRBD2 | TGTGCCAGCACCCTATCGGGCGGGAGTTGGAAGACCCAGTACTTC | CASTLSGGSWKTQYF
many | TRBJ2-1 | TRBV27 | 18 | NA | TGTGCCAGCAGTTTCTGGGGAGTTGGAGCGGGTGCTTACAATGAGCAGTTCTTC | CASSFWGVGAGAYNEQFF
NA | TRBJ1-4 | TRBV25-1 | 13 | NA | TGTGCCAGCAGTGACCTCGGTAATGAAAAACTGTTTTTT | CASSDLGNEKLFF
NA | TRBJ1-3 | TRBV4-2 | 15 | NA | TGTGCCAGCAGCCAAGATGGGGGGCCGGGAAACACCATATATTTT | CASSQDGGPGNTIYF
few | TRBJ1-2 | TRBV9 | 16 | NA | TGTGCCAGCAGCGGCCGGGAGCATACCGCACAGTATGGCTACACCTTC | CASSGREHTAQYGYTF
NA | TRBJ2-1 | TRBV7-2 | 15 | NA | TGTGCCAGCAGCTTAATAGGGGTAAGCGACAATGAGCAGTTCTTC | CASSLIGVSDNEQFF
many | TRBJ2-2 | TRBV19 | 16 | NA | TGTGCCAGTGTAGACCGGTCCGGGACATCTTTCGGGGAGCTGTTTTTT | CASVDRSGTSFGELFF
NA | TRBJ1-1 | TRBV5-4 | 13 | NA | TGTGCCAGCAGCTTGGAGACGAACACTGAAGCTTTCTTT | CASSLETNTEAFF
few | TRBJ2-1 | TRBV20-1 | 11 | NA | TGCAAGGGAACAGGTTACAATGAGCAGTTCTTC | CKGTGYNEQFF
NA | TRBJ2-3 | TRBV11-2 | 15 | NA | TGTGCCAGCATCACGAGGTCGGGGAGCACAGATACGCAGTATTTT | CASITRSGSTDTQYF
NA | TRBJ2-7 | TRBV28 | 14 | NA | TGTGCCAGCAGTCCCCTTGCTGGGTCCTACGAGCAGTACTTC | CASSPLAGSYEQYF
NA | TRBJ2-7 | TRBV11-3 | 14 | TRBD2 | TGTGCCAGCAGCTTAGTGGGAGCGGGGAACGAGCAGTACTTC | CASSLVGAGNEQYF
NA | TRBJ2-3 | TRBV6-6 | 15 | TRBD2 | TGTGCCAGCAGTTACTCGCGGGAGGGCACAGATACGCAGTATTTT | CASSYSREGTDTQYF
many | TRBJ2-1 | TRBV10-1 | 13 | NA | TGCGCCAGCAGCGACCCCCCCGTGGGTGAGCAGTTCTTC | CASSDPPVGEQFF
NA | TRBJ2-4 | TRBV19 | 13 | NA | TGTGCCAGTACGTCGCTAACGGGAAACATTCAGTACTTC | CASTSLTGNIQYF
NA | TRBJ2-3 | TRBV9 | 15 | TRBD1 | TGTGCCAGCAGCGTAGAGGGGACAGGGCGAGATACGCAGTATTTT | CASSVEGTGRDTQYF
NA | TRBJ2-7 | TRBV7-2 | 15 | TRBD2 | TGTGCCAGCAGCCCATCACGAGGGAGGGCCTACGAGCAGTACTTC | CASSPSRGRAYEQYF
NA | TRBJ2-1 | TRBV4-1 | 18 | TRBD2 | TGCGCCAGCAGCCAAGTGGACATGGGACTAGCTGGTGCCAATGAGCAGTTCTTC | CASSQVDMGLAGANEQFF
NA | TRBJ2-1 | TRBV29-1 | 12 | TRBD2 | TGCAGCGTGGATGCTAGCGGGTATGAGCAGTTCTTC | CSVDASGYEQFF
once | TRBJ2-7 | TRBV7-8 | 15 | TRBD2 | TGTGCCAGCAGCCGGGGGGGCGGGATCGTCAACGAGCAGTACTTC | CASSRGGGIVNEQYF
once | TRBJ1-2 | TRBV19 | 15 | TRBD1 | TGTGCCAGCCGGAAGCCGGGACAGAATTTGGATGGCTACACCTTC | CASRKPGQNLDGYTF
NA | TRBJ2-1 | TRBV11-2 | 13 | NA | TGTGCCAGCAGCTTATCAGGGTTAAATGAGCAGTTCTTC | CASSLSGLNEQFF
NA | TRBJ2-1 | TRBV5-4 | 14 | NA | TGTGCCAGCAGCTTGGAGGTAGCGTCCAATGAGCAGTTCTTC | CASSLEVASNEQFF
few | TRBJ1-2 | TRBV9 | 14 | NA | TGTGCCAGCAGCGTAGTTGATCGAAACTATGGCTACACCTTC | CASSVVDRNYGYTF
NA | TRBJ1-2 | TRBV9 | 14 | NA | TGTGCCAGCAGCGTAGCCACCGCAAACTATGGCTACACCTTC | CASSVATANYGYTF
NA | TRBJ2-7 | TRBV15 | 15 | NA | TGTGCCACCAGCAGAGGGGGTGGCTCAGTCTACGAGCAGTACTTC | CATSRGGGSVYEQYF
NA | TRBJ1-2 | TRBV5-1 | 15 | NA | TGCGCCAGCAGCCTTCAGCGAGGAACTAACTATGGCTACACCTTC | CASSLQRGTNYGYTF
NA | TRBJ2-6 | TRBV28 | 16 | TRBD1 | TGTGCCAGTAAGGGACAGGCAAGCTCTGGGGCCAACGTCCTGACTTTC | CASKGQASSGANVLTF
NA | TRBJ2-2 | TRBV5-1 | 15 | NA | TGCGCCAGCAGCAGCGAGCGGCGGAACACCGGGGAGCTGTTTTTT | CASSSERRNTGELFF